This T cell receptor (beta chain) was identified in a study of radiotherapy plus CTLA-4 blockade in lung cancer. The V and J ends lost 5 bases and 0 bases, in that order; junction bases with no gene match: 4. CDR3 length: 15 residues. The V gene's germline CDR1 is MNHNS and CDR2 SASEGT. Profiling relied on immunoSEQ multiplex PCR, and the TCRdb table lists in-frame clones only, not all of them. Of some 110,000 clones listed, 81% are singletons. This chain joins TRBV6-1 and TRBJ2-3, with 8 bases that match TRBD2. The sample was peripheral blood, taken from a patient treated with radiotherapy plus ipilimumab. The sequence came from a human donor with non-small cell lung cancer that progressed on radiotherapy plus ipilimumab. Some clones in this sample may be carry-over from other donors' samples. Here the CDR3 DNA reads TGTGCCAGCAGTTGGAGCGGGGGTAGCACAGATACGCAGTATTTT. This encodes CASSWSGGSTDTQYF.